These 29 T cell receptor beta chains originate from one sample sequenced in a study of OX40 agonist ivuxolimab in advanced cancers. Generated by immunoSEQ multiplex PCR, the TCRdb table keeps only in-frame clones and is missing some. Among about 110,000 clones listed, approximately 89% were seen once. Sequences were derived from CD4+ or CD8+ T cells sorted from blood, sampled in a trial of the OX40 agonist ivuxolimab. The origin of the receptors is an adult with an advanced solid tumor such as melanoma, head and neck, liver or kidney cancer.

This clone appeared once. V is TRBV6-5 and J is TRBJ1-5, with D maybe TRBD1 (5 bases). V was shortened by 4 bases and J by 6 bases, with 13 bases between the two germline ends. The CDR3 length is 14 residues. Germline assignment: CDR1 MNHEY and CDR2 SVGAGI. DNA for the CDR3: TGTGCCAGCAGTTTATCGGCAGGGATTCAGCCCCAGCATTTT. It translates to CASSLSAGIQPQHF.

This clone was seen a handful of times. The CDR3 DNA follows: TGTGCCAGCAGCGTAGGGACTAGCGCCGGGGAGCTGTTTTTT. Translation: CASSVGTSAGELFF. The chain couples TRBV9 to TRBJ2-2; 9 bases map to TRBD2. Germline CDR1 and CDR2: SGDLS and YYNGEE. The CDR3 runs to 14 residues. Trimming at V came to 0 bases and at J to 6 bases, leaving 0 bases not matched to a gene.

The CDR3 reads CASSLDTYNEQFF. The CDR3, as DNA: TGTGCCAGCAGCTTAGACACTTACAATGAGCAGTTCTTC. The chain couples TRBV7-2 to TRBJ2-1; D is unclear. The V end lost 1 base, the J end lost 4 bases, and 5 bases lay between the germline ends. Germline V lookup: CDR1 SGHTA, CDR2 FQGNSA. The CDR3 has 13 residues.

This clone was seen only once. This chain connects TRBV9 to TRBJ2-1; 14 bases align to TRBD2. The V gene end was trimmed by 8 bases and the J gene end by 4 bases; junction bases not matched to a gene: 8. Germline-derived CDR1 and CDR2 are SGDLS and YYNGEE. The CDR3 totals 16 residues. Here the CDR3 DNA reads TGTGCCAGTTCTGGGACTAGCGGGGGCTTTTACAATGAGCAGTTCTTC. Residues: CASSGTSGGFYNEQFF.

J is TRBJ2-7 and V is TRBV5-4; 8 bases are a match to TRBD1. The CDR3 covers 14 residues. Germline CDR1 reads SGHNT; CDR2 reads YYREEE (reference sequence). The V segment lost 4 bases and the J segment 3 bases; nucleotides outside the gene matches: 6. CDR3 residues: CASSRATGGYEQYF. The DNA for the CDR3 is TGTGCCAGCAGCCGGGCAACAGGGGGCTACGAGCAGTACTTC.

The gene calls are TRBV6-6 and TRBJ2-7; D could derive from TRBD1 or TRBD2 (5 bases each). Trimming took off 7 bases at V and 0 bases at J, with 16 bases between the two ends. This CDR3 is built from 15 residues. The germline V gene has CDR1 MNHNY and CDR2 SVGAGI (reference sequence). CDR3 region: CASTPGQTFSYEQYF. The CDR3 region has the DNA TGTGCCAGCACCCCGGGGCAAACGTTCTCCTACGAGCAGTACTTC.

The chain links TRBV27 to TRBJ2-7; no clear D gene. CDR3 size: 16 residues. The germline gives CDR1 MNHEY, CDR2 SMNVEV (reference sequence). V was trimmed by 0 bases and J by 4 bases, leaving 16 bases between them. The CDR3 reads CASSLSVRRSSYEQYF. CDR3 DNA: TGTGCCAGCAGTTTATCTGTGCGCCGTTCTTCGTACGAGCAGTACTTC.

The rearrangement joins TRBV7-8 to TRBJ2-2; 7 bases align to TRBD1. The germline V gene encodes CDR1 SGHVS and CDR2 FQNEAQ. The ends lost 5 bases at V and 3 bases at J; junction bases unmatched: 6. This CDR3 has 15 amino acids. CDR3 sequence (DNA): TGTGCCAGCAGCCCGACAGGGCGGCACACCGGGGAGCTGTTTTTT. Translating it yields CASSPTGRHTGELFF. The full variable domain, completed using reference TRBV7-8 and TRBJ2-2, is GAGVSQSPRYKVAKRGQDVALRCDPISGHVSLFWYQQALGQGPEFLTYFQNEAQLDKSGLPSDRFFAERPEGSVSTLKIQRTQQEDSAVYLCASSPTGRHTGELFFGEGSRLTVL.

The rearrangement links TRBV11-3 to TRBJ1-1; the match to TRBD1 covers 9 bases. V lost 5 bases, J lost 6 bases, and 7 bases stayed unmatched. The length of the CDR3 is 14 residues. The V gene's germline CDR1 is SGHNT and CDR2 YENEEA. The CDR3 spells CASSIGTGTAEAFF. For the CDR3, the DNA is TGTGCCAGCAGCATCGGGACAGGGACGGCTGAAGCTTTCTTT.

This clone was seen just once. The V and J genes are TRBV28 and TRBJ1-5, with D maybe TRBD1 (6 bases). Germline V gives CDR1 MDHEN, CDR2 SYDVKM. The CDR3 has 18 amino acids. Deletions cut 7 bases from V and 3 bases from J, with 25 bases between. The CDR3 protein is CASILGPVDGQYNQPQHF. In DNA, the CDR3 is TGTGCCAGCATCTTGGGTCCAGTCGACGGACAGTACAATCAGCCCCAGCATTTT.

As to this clone: At one of its ends the junction is not consistent with the germline gene, which may arise from a read error. J is TRBJ2-1 and V is TRBV7-7; 7 nucleotides agree with TRBD1. Germline V gene lookup returns CDR1 SSHAT and CDR2 FNYEAQ (reference sequence). CDR3 length: 14 residues. In DNA, the CDR3 is TGTGCTAGCAGCCCAGGGGGCTCCTACAATGAGCAGTTCTTC. Protein sequence: CASSPGGSYNEQFF. Based on the CDR3 plus reference TRBV7-7 and TRBJ2-1, the full variable domain is GAGVSQSPRYKVTKRGQDVTLRCDPISSHATLYWYQQALGQGPEFLTYFNYEAQPDKSGLPSDRFSAERPEGSISTLTIQRTEQRDSAMYRCASSPGGSYNEQFFGPGTRLTVL.

This chain joins TRBV18 and TRBJ1-1; D remains ambiguous. Trimming removed 3 bases from V and 0 bases from J, with 11 bases in between. In germline, CDR1 is KGHSH, CDR2 LQKENI. The CDR3 is 15 amino acids. The CDR3 DNA sequence: TGTGCCAGCTCACCGGGAGGCGAGGTGAACACTGAAGCTTTCTTT. This encodes CASSPGGEVNTEAFF.

The chain has TRBV7-9 and TRBJ1-5; TRBD1 is a possible D gene (5 bases). Deletions cut 4 bases from V and 6 bases from J, with 7 bases between. The CDR3 loop spans 12 amino acids. Germline CDR1 SEHNR, CDR2 FQNEAQ (reference sequence). CDR3 in DNA: TGTGCCAGCAGCTCGACAGTTCAGCCCCAGCATTTT. It encodes CASSSTVQPQHF.

The chain joins TRBV29-1 to TRBJ2-2; 9 nucleotides agree with TRBD1. Trimming at V came to 7 bases and at J to 5 bases, leaving 8 bases not matched to a gene. Germline-derived CDR1 and CDR2 are SQVTM and ANQGSEA. The CDR3 consists of 14 residues. The CDR3 nucleotides are TGCAGCGGGTGGACAGGGGATAGTACCGGGGAGCTGTTTTTT. Its translation is CSGWTGDSTGELFF.

The chain is built from TRBV7-9 and TRBJ1-1; 7 bases line up with TRBD1. Trimming at V came to 5 bases and at J to 2 bases, leaving 5 bases not matched to a gene. Germline V gene sequence: CDR1 SEHNR, CDR2 FQNEAQ (reference sequence). This CDR3 spans 14 amino acids. DNA for the CDR3: TGTGCCAGCAGCCCCGGGACAGTTAACACTGAAGCTTTCTTT. Protein product: CASSPGTVNTEAFF.

This chain links TRBV10-2 with TRBJ1-5, with D uncertain. Germline V CDR1 and CDR2: WSHSY, SAAADI. The CDR3 is made up of 12 amino acids. Trimming stripped 0 bases from V and 6 bases from J, with 3 bases between. The CDR3 is CASSESSQPQHF. The DNA for the CDR3 is TGCGCCAGCAGTGAGTCAAGTCAGCCCCAGCATTTT.

For this clone: At the DNA level, this CDR3 is encoded by other sequences in the same sample as well. The chain recombines TRBV6-5 with TRBJ2-5, with D perhaps TRBD1 (8 bases). Trimming pared 0 bases from V and 5 bases from J, leaving 10 bases between. CDR3 length: 14 residues. Germline V lookup: CDR1 MNHEY, CDR2 SVGAGI. CDR3 loop: CASSYSQGGETQYF. DNA of the CDR3: TGTGCCAGCAGTTACTCACAGGGGGGGGAGACCCAGTACTTC.

This clone was detected only a few times. The rearrangement joins TRBV28 to TRBJ2-7; the D is unclear. The CDR3 is 11 amino acids. Germline V gene data show CDR1 as MDHEN and CDR2 as SYDVKM. The V and J ends lost 6 bases and 3 bases respectively, with 6 bases between them. CDR3 residues: CASRSRYEQYF. Written as DNA, the CDR3 is TGTGCCAGCAGATCCCGCTACGAGCAGTACTTC.

V usage is TRBV6-6 and J usage is TRBJ2-1; D uncertain. Germline V gene sequence: CDR1 MNHNY, CDR2 SVGAGI (reference sequence). The CDR3 is 14 residues long. V was cut by 7 bases and J by 8 bases, with 18 bases left in between. The CDR3 DNA follows: TGTGCCAGCACCGAAGACACACTCGGCGATGAGCAGTTCTTC. This translates into CASTEDTLGDEQFF.

Only one count was recorded for this clone. V usage is TRBV7-9 and J usage is TRBJ2-7; the D gene is possibly TRBD1 (6 bases). The CDR3 contains 14 residues. Between the trimmed V and J ends, which lost 4 bases and 0 bases, there was a span of 10 bases. CDR1 is SEHNR and CDR2 is FQNEAQ in the germline V gene (reference sequence). In DNA, the CDR3 is TGTGCCAGCAGCTCCCAACAGGGCTCCTACGAGCAGTACTTC. It encodes CASSSQQGSYEQYF.

This clone was observed once. The genes are TRBV7-9 and TRBJ2-3; 7 positions match TRBD1. The junction had 5 bases not matched to a gene; V was cut back by 4 bases and J by 1 base. The CDR3 has 15 amino acids. The germline V gene encodes CDR1 SEHNR and CDR2 FQNEAQ (reference sequence). CDR3 sequence (DNA): TGTGCCAGCAGCTGGACCGGGACAGGCACAGATACGCAGTATTTT. Amino acid sequence: CASSWTGTGTDTQYF. The whole variable domain, filled in from reference TRBV7-9 and TRBJ2-3, reads DTGVSQNPRHKITKRGQNVTFRCDPISEHNRLYWYRQTLGQGPEFLTYFQNEAQLEKSRLLSDRFSAERPKGSFSTLEIQRTEQGDSAMYLCASSWTGTGTDTQYFGPGTRLTVL.

The V and J genes are TRBV5-8 and TRBJ2-2, with TRBD2 matching over 11 bases. V shed 4 bases, J shed 5 bases, and the junction held 7 bases outside the gene matches. Germline CDR1 SGHTS, CDR2 YDEGEE. This CDR3 is 16 amino acids long. The CDR3 sequence is CASSDPSGRRTGELFF. CDR3 bases: TGTGCCAGCAGCGACCCTAGCGGGAGGCGAACCGGGGAGCTGTTTTTT.

The chain joins TRBV2 to TRBJ1-5, with D maybe TRBD1 (5 bases). Trimming took off 7 bases at V and 4 bases at J, with 11 bases between the two ends. Germline V gene data show CDR1 as SNHLY and CDR2 as FYNNEI. This CDR3 contains 13 residues. This CDR3 is CASTWRGNQPQHF. CDR3 sequence (DNA): TGTGCCAGCACCTGGAGGGGTAATCAGCCCCAGCATTTT.

This chain joins TRBV9 and TRBJ1-1; perhaps TRBD1 as D (5 bases). With 4 bases removed from V and 2 bases from J, the gap between germline ends came to 12 bases. The CDR3 spans 14 residues. Germline V gives CDR1 SGDLS, CDR2 YYNGEE. The CDR3 region is CASSHGGRNTEAFF. In DNA, the CDR3 is TGTGCCAGCAGCCACGGGGGGAGAAACACTGAAGCTTTCTTT.

V usage is TRBV19 and J usage is TRBJ1-1; D ambiguous. Trimming took 4 bases from V and 0 from J, leaving 6 bases between them. The CDR3 length is 13 residues. The germline CDR1 and CDR2 sequences are LNHDA and SQIVND (reference sequence). CDR3 bases: TGTGCCAGTAGTAGCGAGTTGAACACTGAAGCTTTCTTT. Encoded protein: CASSSELNTEAFF.

The chain is built from TRBV25-1 and TRBJ1-2; 7 bases map to TRBD1. Trimming at V came to 5 bases and at J to 4 bases, leaving 13 bases not matched to a gene. The V gene's germline CDR1 is MGHDK and CDR2 SYGVNS. The CDR3 extends over 16 amino acids. The DNA for the CDR3 is TGTGCCAGCAGTCTCGAGAACAGGGGCCTCGGCTATGGCTACACCTTC. Translation gives CASSLENRGLGYGYTF.

This sequence joins TRBV4-2 and TRBJ2-2, with D possibly matching TRBD2 (6 bases). Looked up from germline, CDR1 is LGHNA and CDR2 is YNFKEQ. Between the trimmed V and J ends, which lost 0 bases and 4 bases, there was a span of 15 bases. The CDR3 has 17 amino acids. CDR3 protein: CASSQDGLARSTGELFF. CDR3 DNA sequence: TGTGCCAGCAGCCAAGATGGTCTAGCGAGAAGCACCGGGGAGCTGTTTTTT.

The chain combines TRBV19 with TRBJ2-2; TRBD2 aligns across 11 bases. The junction had 9 bases not matched to a gene; V was cut back by 0 bases and J by 6 bases. Germline-derived CDR1 and CDR2 are LNHDA and SQIVND (reference sequence). This CDR3 is built from 18 residues. This chain's CDR3 is CASSIEIAGGVGSGELFF. The CDR3 nucleotides read TGTGCCAGTAGTATAGAAATAGCGGGAGGGGTCGGATCCGGGGAGCTGTTTTTT. Together with reference TRBV19 and TRBJ2-2, the CDR3 gives the full variable domain: DGGITQSPKYLFRKEGQNVTLSCEQNLNHDAMYWYRQDPGQGLRLIYYSQIVNDFQKGDIAEGYSVSREKKESFPLTVTSAQKNPTAFYLCASSIEIAGGVGSGELFFGEGSRLTVL.

This clone came up a few times. The chain joins TRBV5-1 to TRBJ2-1, with D possibly matching TRBD2 (6 bases). Trimming pared 2 bases from V and 4 bases from J, leaving 7 bases between. The CDR3 has 13 residues. The germline V gene encodes CDR1 SGHRS and CDR2 YFSETQ. This chain's CDR3 is CASSFGGYNEQFF. The CDR3 DNA sequence: TGCGCCAGCAGCTTTGGAGGGTACAATGAGCAGTTCTTC.